These T cell receptor beta chains were read from a single sample in a study of spatial heterogeneity in lung cancer. TCRdb passed the 5' RACE reads through MiXCR, listing each CDR3 protein once. The data hold some 37,000 distinct CDR3 sequences, with more than 7% observed a single time. This sample comprised PBMCs, obtained at surgery. Receptors originate from a female donor with early-stage non-small cell lung cancer. Both conserved end residues are part of each CDR3. Fields, in order: clone size, V gene, J gene, D gene, CDR3 protein, CDR3 DNA. The D gene is left open where the match is weak. A clone size is listed for some rows: how often the clone was seen (once, few, many), or a class if it is expanded.

abundance: many; v_gene: TRBV30; j_gene: TRBJ1-4; d_gene: -; CDR3aa: CAWSGSVFEEKLFF; CDR3nt: TGTGCCTGGAGTGGCAGTGTATTCGAGGAAAAACTGTTTTTT
abundance: many; v_gene: TRBV20-1; j_gene: TRBJ1-1; d_gene: -; CDR3aa: CSARAMGDAEAFF; CDR3nt: TGCAGTGCTAGAGCCATGGGGGACGCTGAAGCTTTCTTT
abundance: -; v_gene: TRBV5-4; j_gene: TRBJ2-1; d_gene: TRBD1; CDR3aa: CASSLQGSSYNEQFF; CDR3nt: TGTGCCAGCAGTCTACAGGGGAGCTCCTACAATGAGCAGTTCTTC
abundance: -; v_gene: TRBV20-1; j_gene: TRBJ2-3; d_gene: TRBD2; CDR3aa: CSAGDYRSTDTQYF; CDR3nt: TGCAGTGCTGGGGACTACCGTAGCACAGATACGCAGTATTTT
abundance: many; v_gene: TRBV28; j_gene: TRBJ2-4; d_gene: -; CDR3aa: CASSATRRIAKNIQYF; CDR3nt: TGTGCCAGCAGTGCCACGCGGCGCATAGCCAAAAACATTCAGTACTTC
abundance: few; v_gene: TRBV3-1; j_gene: TRBJ1-3; d_gene: -; CDR3aa: CASSQYFQGTGNTIYF; CDR3nt: TGTGCCAGCAGCCAGTACTTCCAGGGAACAGGAAACACCATATATTTT
abundance: many; v_gene: TRBV7-9; j_gene: TRBJ2-2; d_gene: -; CDR3aa: CASSLATGELFF; CDR3nt: TGTGCCAGCAGCTTAGCCACCGGGGAGCTGTTTTTT
abundance: many; v_gene: TRBV28; j_gene: TRBJ1-5; d_gene: TRBD1; CDR3aa: CASSPGQGVGGHQPQHF; CDR3nt: TGTGCCAGCAGCCCGGGACAGGGGGTAGGTGGGCATCAGCCCCAGCATTTT
abundance: many; v_gene: TRBV7-9; j_gene: TRBJ2-3; d_gene: -; CDR3aa: CASSLGLATDTQYF; CDR3nt: TGTGCCAGCAGCTTAGGCCTAGCAACAGATACGCAGTATTTT
abundance: few; v_gene: TRBV4-2; j_gene: TRBJ2-3; d_gene: TRBD2; CDR3aa: CASSQGIAGEGTDTQYF; CDR3nt: TGTGCCAGCAGCCAAGGGATAGCGGGGGAAGGCACAGATACGCAGTATTTT
abundance: -; v_gene: TRBV27; j_gene: TRBJ2-3; d_gene: TRBD2; CDR3aa: CASSLLGGEGDSQYF; CDR3nt: TGTGCCAGCAGTTTACTGGGGGGGGAGGGAGATTCGCAGTATTTT
abundance: few; v_gene: TRBV6-5; j_gene: TRBJ1-2; d_gene: -; CDR3aa: CASSPTGAEYGYTF; CDR3nt: TGTGCCAGCAGCCCGACGGGGGCGGAGTATGGCTACACCTTC
abundance: -; v_gene: TRBV20-1; j_gene: TRBJ1-4; d_gene: -; CDR3aa: CSAREGKSREKLFF; CDR3nt: TGCAGTGCTAGAGAGGGCAAATCTAGGGAAAAACTGTTTTTT
abundance: many; v_gene: TRBV7-2; j_gene: TRBJ2-3; d_gene: -; CDR3aa: CASSMTPGASTDTQYF; CDR3nt: TGTGCCAGCAGCATGACGCCGGGAGCTAGCACAGATACGCAGTATTTT
abundance: -; v_gene: TRBV14; j_gene: TRBJ1-1; d_gene: -; CDR3aa: CASSQQITGTAFF; CDR3nt: TGTGCCAGCAGCCAGCAAATCACAGGGACGGCTTTCTTT
abundance: many; v_gene: TRBV6-1; j_gene: TRBJ2-1; d_gene: -; CDR3aa: CASSEFRSEQFF; CDR3nt: TGTGCCAGCAGTGAATTCAGGAGTGAGCAGTTCTTC
abundance: many; v_gene: TRBV11-2; j_gene: TRBJ2-7; d_gene: TRBD1; CDR3aa: CASRGQLYEQYF; CDR3nt: TGTGCCAGCCGGGGACAGCTCTACGAGCAGTACTTC
abundance: many; v_gene: TRBV10-2; j_gene: TRBJ2-7; d_gene: TRBD2; CDR3aa: CASSPASGGEYF; CDR3nt: TGCGCCAGCAGCCCCGCTAGCGGGGGAGAGTACTTC
abundance: many; v_gene: TRBV30; j_gene: TRBJ1-2; d_gene: -; CDR3aa: CAWSPNRDNGYTF; CDR3nt: TGTGCCTGGAGTCCAAACCGGGACAACGGCTACACCTTC
abundance: many; v_gene: TRBV29-1; j_gene: TRBJ1-2; d_gene: TRBD1; CDR3aa: CSVVDREGANYGYTF; CDR3nt: TGCAGCGTTGTCGACAGGGAAGGGGCTAACTATGGCTACACCTTC
abundance: -; v_gene: TRBV9; j_gene: TRBJ2-7; d_gene: TRBD1; CDR3aa: CASSSGIGTANYEQYF; CDR3nt: TGTGCCAGCAGCTCAGGGATCGGGACAGCTAACTACGAGCAGTACTTC
abundance: few; v_gene: TRBV7-2; j_gene: TRBJ1-2; d_gene: -; CDR3aa: CASSPQGRGNYGYTF; CDR3nt: TGTGCCAGCAGCCCGCAGGGGAGGGGAAACTATGGCTACACCTTC
abundance: many; v_gene: TRBV24-1; j_gene: TRBJ2-7; d_gene: -; CDR3aa: CATSASGDSLYYEQYF; CDR3nt: TGTGCCACCAGTGCCAGCGGAGACAGTCTATACTACGAGCAGTACTTC
abundance: many; v_gene: TRBV28; j_gene: TRBJ1-2; d_gene: TRBD1; CDR3aa: CASSPVPTGAYGYTF; CDR3nt: TGTGCCAGCAGTCCCGTCCCGACAGGGGCCTATGGCTACACCTTC
abundance: -; v_gene: TRBV5-1; j_gene: TRBJ2-2; d_gene: TRBD1; CDR3aa: CASSRTGGADTGELFF; CDR3nt: TGCGCCAGCAGCCGAACAGGGGGCGCGGACACCGGGGAGCTGTTTTTT
abundance: many; v_gene: TRBV5-4; j_gene: TRBJ2-3; d_gene: TRBD2; CDR3aa: CASSPSGGAWDTQYF; CDR3nt: TGTGCCAGCAGCCCTAGCGGGGGGGCATGGGATACGCAGTATTTT
abundance: many; v_gene: TRBV18; j_gene: TRBJ1-1; d_gene: -; CDR3aa: CASSQQANTEAFF; CDR3nt: TGTGCCAGCTCCCAACAGGCGAACACTGAAGCTTTCTTT
abundance: many; v_gene: TRBV21-1; j_gene: TRBJ2-3; d_gene: -; CDR3aa: CASSRRTGSTDTQYF; CDR3nt: TGTGCCAGCAGCAGGAGGACAGGTAGCACAGATACGCAGTATTTT
abundance: -; v_gene: TRBV3-1; j_gene: TRBJ1-1; d_gene: -; CDR3aa: CASSQDLGTQNTEAFF; CDR3nt: TGTGCCAGCAGCCAAGATCTCGGGACACAAAACACTGAAGCTTTCTTT
abundance: many; v_gene: TRBV20-1; j_gene: TRBJ1-2; d_gene: TRBD1; CDR3aa: CGGESRQGADGYTF; CDR3nt: TGCGGAGGGGAAAGTCGACAGGGGGCGGATGGCTACACCTTC
abundance: few; v_gene: TRBV2; j_gene: TRBJ1-1; d_gene: -; CDR3aa: CASGGEGVTEAFF; CDR3nt: TGTGCCAGCGGAGGGGAGGGGGTCACTGAAGCTTTCTTT
abundance: many; v_gene: TRBV7-2; j_gene: TRBJ2-3; d_gene: -; CDR3aa: CASSLGPFLTTDTQYF; CDR3nt: TGTGCCAGCAGCTTAGGTCCTTTCCTAACCACAGATACGCAGTATTTT
abundance: -; v_gene: TRBV7-8; j_gene: TRBJ2-2; d_gene: -; CDR3aa: CASSLGAYRTGELFF; CDR3nt: TGTGCCAGCAGCTTAGGGGCGTACAGGACCGGGGAGCTGTTTTTT
abundance: -; v_gene: TRBV24-1; j_gene: TRBJ2-5; d_gene: -; CDR3aa: CATSDGWQETQYF; CDR3nt: TGTGCCACCAGTGATGGGTGGCAAGAGACCCAGTACTTC
abundance: many; v_gene: TRBV4-3; j_gene: TRBJ2-1; d_gene: -; CDR3aa: CASSHARGRESGEQFF; CDR3nt: TGCGCCAGCAGCCACGCGAGAGGCAGGGAATCGGGCGAGCAGTTCTTC
abundance: many; v_gene: TRBV2; j_gene: TRBJ1-4; d_gene: -; CDR3aa: CASSDGRFNEKLFF; CDR3nt: TGTGCCAGCAGTGATGGGAGATTTAATGAAAAACTGTTTTTT
abundance: many; v_gene: TRBV12-5; j_gene: TRBJ2-7; d_gene: TRBD1; CDR3aa: CASGPETGLSYEQYF; CDR3nt: TGTGCTAGTGGACCCGAGACAGGGTTATCCTACGAGCAGTACTTC
abundance: many; v_gene: TRBV11-2; j_gene: TRBJ1-5; d_gene: -; CDR3aa: CASSLDVEEGQPQHF; CDR3nt: TGTGCCAGCAGCTTAGACGTGGAAGAGGGTCAGCCCCAGCATTTT
abundance: many; v_gene: TRBV20-1; j_gene: TRBJ2-4; d_gene: TRBD1; CDR3aa: CSARGQGHIQYF; CDR3nt: TGCAGTGCTAGGGGACAGGGTCACATTCAGTACTTC
abundance: many; v_gene: TRBV24-1; j_gene: TRBJ2-1; d_gene: TRBD2; CDR3aa: CATSDGTSGVGEQFF; CDR3nt: TGTGCCACCAGTGATGGGACTAGCGGGGTCGGTGAGCAGTTCTTC
abundance: few; v_gene: TRBV5-4; j_gene: TRBJ2-2; d_gene: -; CDR3aa: CASSLRQGKVGELFF; CDR3nt: TGTGCCAGCAGCTTGAGGCAGGGGAAGGTCGGGGAGCTGTTTTTT